Each of the 30 T cell receptor beta chains below was sequenced from the same sample in a study of early T cells in non-severe SARS-CoV-2 infection. In TCRdb, the 5' RACE reads were re-called with MiXCR into one record per CDR3 protein. The sample shows some 57,000 distinct CDR3 sequences, over 5% of them seen only once. The source material was whole blood. Source of these receptors: an adult who was a healthcare worker with PCR-confirmed SARS-CoV-2 infection or an uninfected control (not recorded which).

The sample holds a few counts of this clonotype. This rearrangement joins TRBV5-1 to TRBJ1-3; unclear D gene. The V end was cut by 0 bases, the J end by 0 bases, with 7 bases between. The length of the CDR3 is 15 residues. Per germline, CDR1 SGHRS and CDR2 YFSETQ. The CDR3 DNA reads TGCGCCAGCAGCTTGGATATAGTCTCTGGAAACACCATATATTTT. This translates into CASSLDIVSGNTIYF.

This clonotype has a count of ten or more. The rearrangement links TRBV10-3 to TRBJ2-5; D may be TRBD2 (6 bases). V lost 7 bases, J lost 0 bases, and 18 bases lay in between. The CDR3 runs to 16 residues. The germline CDR1 and CDR2 sequences are ENHRY and SYGVKD. CDR3 region: CAINEEGKGYQETQYF. CDR3 DNA sequence: TGTGCCATCAACGAGGAGGGGAAGGGGTACCAAGAGACCCAGTACTTC.

This clonotype was detected a few times. The V gene is TRBV10-2, the J gene TRBJ2-7; D gene uncertain. CDR1 and CDR2 (germline): WSHSY, SAAADI. The CDR3 runs to 15 residues. Trimming removed 3 bases at V and 5 bases at J, with 17 bases between. CDR3 protein: CASSDEGRPAHEQYF. The CDR3 nucleotides read TGCGCCAGCAGTGACGAAGGCCGACCCGCCCACGAGCAGTACTTC.

This clonotype was recorded many times. The rearrangement uses TRBV29-1 and TRBJ2-1; 8 nucleotides match TRBD2. This CDR3 is 14 amino acids long. The J segment lost 2 bases and the V segment lost 3 bases, leaving 3 bases of the junction unmatched. Germline assignment: CDR1 SQVTM and CDR2 ANQGSEA. CDR3 protein: CSVDVSGTYNEQFF. The CDR3 DNA reads as TGCAGCGTTGATGTTAGCGGGACCTACAATGAGCAGTTCTTC.

The rearrangement joins TRBV28 to TRBJ2-1; 11 nucleotides match TRBD2. This CDR3 contains 14 residues. Trimming at V came to 6 bases and at J to 6 bases, leaving 4 bases not matched to a gene. Per the germline V gene, CDR1 is MDHEN and CDR2 is SYDVKM. This CDR3 reads CASRKLAGANEQFF. Here the CDR3 DNA reads TGTGCCAGCAGAAAACTAGCGGGAGCCAATGAGCAGTTCTTC.

The sample holds many counts of this clonotype. The chain has TRBV19 and TRBJ1-5; D call uncertain. V was clipped by 7 bases and J by 0 bases, with 13 bases between them. Germline lookup yields CDR1 LNHDA and CDR2 SQIVND (reference sequence). The CDR3 totals 15 residues. The CDR3 sequence is CASNLYGDSNQPQHF. CDR3 nucleotide sequence: TGTGCCAGTAATCTATACGGGGATAGCAATCAGCCCCAGCATTTT.

This clonotype was seen ten or more times. The V and J genes are TRBV29-1 and TRBJ1-5; 10 positions match TRBD1. This CDR3 has 12 residues. Germline CDR1 and CDR2: SQVTM and ANQGSEA. V was clipped by 6 bases and J by 7 bases; unmatched bases: 3. CDR3 sequence (DNA): TGCAGCGTCGGGACAGGGGAACAGCCCCAGCATTTT. The encoded protein is CSVGTGEQPQHF.

This chain uses TRBV7-3 with TRBJ2-3; 10 bases fit TRBD2. The CDR3 length is 15 residues. From germline, CDR1 is SGHTA and CDR2 FQGTGA. Losses at the gene ends were 6 bases for V and 2 bases for J; bases not matched to a gene: 5. This chain's CDR3 is CASRNSGGPTDTQYF. The CDR3 DNA follows: TGTGCCAGCAGAAATAGCGGGGGGCCCACAGATACGCAGTATTTT.

This clonotype showed up many times. V is TRBV7-2 and J is TRBJ2-7, with D possibly being TRBD1 (6 bases). Trimming pared 3 bases from V and 0 bases from J, leaving 9 bases between. CDR1 SGHTA and CDR2 FQGNSA come from the germline V gene. The CDR3 length is 14 residues. In DNA, the CDR3 is TGTGCCAGCAGCTTTCAGGGGAGCTCCTACGAGCAGTACTTC. Translating gives CASSFQGSSYEQYF.

The chain has TRBV24-1 and TRBJ2-2, with TRBD1 matching 8 bases. CDR1 is KGHDR, CDR2 SFDVKD, per germline. The CDR3 totals 16 residues. The junction had 4 bases not matched to a gene; V was cut back by 1 base and J by 4 bases. The CDR3 nucleotides are TGTGCCACCAGTGATTTTGAACAGGGGGGCACCGGGGAGCTGTTTTTT. Protein sequence: CATSDFEQGGTGELFF.

This clonotype was found many times. V and J are TRBV4-2 and TRBJ2-5; no reliable D call. The germline V gene encodes CDR1 LGHNA and CDR2 YNFKEQ. The CDR3 is made up of 13 amino acids. Between the trimmed V and J ends, which lost 9 bases and 1 base, there was a span of 12 bases. DNA of the CDR3: TGTGCCAGTCGGCCTTCTCCCCAAGAGACCCAGTACTTC. It translates to CASRPSPQETQYF.

This clonotype was picked up many times. This rearrangement joins TRBV27 to TRBJ2-7; D unresolved. Germline V gives CDR1 MNHEY, CDR2 SMNVEV (reference sequence). Trimming stripped 2 bases from V and 0 bases from J, with 5 bases between. The CDR3 runs to 13 residues. CDR3 loop: CASSLRRSYEQYF. CDR3 in DNA: TGTGCCAGCAGTTTAAGGCGCTCCTACGAGCAGTACTTC.

This clonotype was picked up a small number of times. V usage is TRBV7-6 and J usage is TRBJ1-3; D unresolved. The CDR3 is 15 residues long. The germline V gene has CDR1 SGHVS and CDR2 FNYEAQ. Trimming took off 1 base at V and 0 bases at J, with 7 bases between the two ends. CDR3 amino acids: CASSLGASSGNTIYF. CDR3 DNA: TGTGCCAGCAGCTTAGGGGCAAGCTCTGGAAACACCATATATTTT.

This clonotype appeared a few times. This chain connects TRBV5-4 to TRBJ2-7, with D possibly being TRBD2 (6 bases). Germline CDR1 is SGHNT and CDR2 is YYREEE (reference sequence). Trimming pared 3 bases from V and 8 bases from J, leaving 15 bases between. The CDR3 runs to 13 residues. The CDR3 sequence is CASSSPLEGKQYF. CDR3 nucleotide sequence: TGTGCCAGCAGCTCCCCCCTGGAGGGTAAGCAGTACTTC. Supplemented by reference TRBV5-4 and TRBJ2-7, the full variable domain reads ETGVTQSPTHLIKTRGQQVTLRCSSQSGHNTVSWYQQALGQGPQFIFQYYREEENGRGNFPPRFSGLQFPNYSSELNVNALELDDSALYLCASSSPLEGKQYFGPGTRLTVT.

There are many counts of this clonotype. J is TRBJ1-1 and V is TRBV9, with D unclear. V was clipped by 4 bases and J by 2 bases, with 6 bases between them. Germline CDR1 SGDLS, CDR2 YYNGEE. The CDR3 runs 12 residues. CDR3 in amino acids: CASSPSNTEAFF. CDR3 sequence (DNA): TGTGCCAGCAGCCCTTCTAACACTGAAGCTTTCTTT.

This clonotype has ten or more counts. V is TRBV20-1 and J is TRBJ2-5; D not resolved. The germline CDR1 and CDR2 sequences are DFQATT and SNEGSKA (reference sequence). This CDR3 has 14 amino acids. V lost 6 bases to trimming and J lost 5 bases, with 19 bases between them. The DNA for the CDR3 is TGCAGTGCCCGGAAGACGGAGTTCGGGGAGACCCAGTACTTC. Residues: CSARKTEFGETQYF.

The CDR3 loop is CSARGQYTGELFF. CDR3 bases: TGCAGTGCTAGGGGGCAATACACCGGGGAGCTGTTTTTT. The chain couples TRBV20-1 to TRBJ2-2, with D tentatively TRBD1 (5 bases). The CDR3 loop spans 13 amino acids. V lost 3 bases to trimming and J lost 3 bases, with 8 bases between them. CDR1 is DFQATT, CDR2 SNEGSKA, per germline (reference sequence).

This clonotype was counted at least ten times. The chain joins TRBV6-5 to TRBJ1-2, with TRBD1 identical over 7 bases. Germline-derived CDR1 and CDR2 are MNHEY and SVGAGI. Germline trimming cut 5 bases from V and 8 bases from J; bases unmatched to any gene: 8. The CDR3 loop spans 13 amino acids. The CDR3 DNA is TGTGCCAGCAGTCTTGGGACAGTCTCCGGCTACACCTTC. Translating it yields CASSLGTVSGYTF.

The sample holds a few counts of this clonotype. The chain combines TRBV24-1 with TRBJ2-1, with 7 bases that match TRBD1. This CDR3 has 16 amino acids. Trimming at V came to 2 bases and at J to 1 base, leaving 4 bases not matched to a gene. In germline, CDR1 is KGHDR, CDR2 SFDVKD. The CDR3 sequence: CATSDYRGRSYNEQFF. The CDR3 region has the DNA TGTGCCACCAGTGATTACAGGGGTCGTTCCTACAATGAGCAGTTCTTC.

This clonotype was observed at least ten times. The gene calls are TRBV20-1 and TRBJ1-6; 8 nucleotides line up with TRBD1. CDR1 is DFQATT and CDR2 is SNEGSKA in the germline V gene (reference sequence). The CDR3 is 13 amino acids. With 6 bases clipped from V and 7 bases from J, the junction kept 5 bases outside the gene matches. The CDR3 loop is CSAVGQGNSPLHF. CDR3 bases: TGCAGTGCGGTCGGACAGGGAAATTCACCCCTCCACTTT.

This clonotype was observed at least ten times. The chain has TRBV13 and TRBJ2-1; 7 nucleotides line up with TRBD2. The V segment lost 5 bases and the J segment 4 bases; nucleotides outside the gene matches: 8. Germline values: CDR1 PRHDT, CDR2 FYEKMQ (reference sequence). CDR3 size: 15 residues. CDR3 in DNA: TGTGCCAGCAGCCCTCCCGGCGGGGGTTACAATGAGCAGTTCTTC. Translated, it gives CASSPPGGGYNEQFF.

This clonotype was found many times. J is TRBJ1-5 and V is TRBV7-9, with 9 bases identical to TRBD1. The CDR3 consists of 15 residues. Germline V lookup: CDR1 SEHNR, CDR2 FQNEAQ (reference sequence). J lost 4 bases, V lost 3 bases, and 4 bases had no gene match. CDR3 residues: CASSLATGGNQPQHF. The CDR3, as DNA: TGTGCCAGCAGCTTGGCGACAGGGGGTAATCAGCCCCAGCATTTT.

This clonotype has at least ten counts. The V and J genes are TRBV4-3 and TRBJ1-6; D is unresolved. This CDR3 contains 15 residues. Trimming cost V 1 base and J 10 bases, with 14 bases left between them. Germline assignment: CDR1 LGHNA and CDR2 YSLEER. CDR3 amino acids: CASSQGRLRTSPLHF. CDR3 DNA sequence: TGCGCCAGCAGCCAAGGTCGGTTAAGGACCTCACCCCTCCACTTT.

This sequence joins TRBV4-1 and TRBJ1-5; TRBD1 might be the D (6 bases). The germline V and J ends were trimmed by 0 bases and 6 bases, with 15 bases remaining between them. Germline V gene sequence: CDR1 MGHRA, CDR2 YSYEKL. The CDR3 has 16 amino acids. The DNA for the CDR3 is TGCGCCAGCAGCCAAGATAGGGGGGGCTCCGGTCAGCCCCAGCATTTT. It yields the protein CASSQDRGGSGQPQHF.

V is TRBV7-2 and J is TRBJ2-2, with D perhaps TRBD2 (6 bases). The CDR3 spans 15 residues. Germline CDR1 and CDR2: SGHTA and FQGNSA. V was pared by 5 bases and J by 7 bases, with 17 bases between. The CDR3 sequence: CASSPRGTPGGELFF. The CDR3 DNA reads as TGTGCCAGCAGCCCTCGCGGGACCCCGGGCGGGGAGCTGTTTTTT.

The rearrangement links TRBV12-3 or TRBV12-4 to TRBJ2-3; no clear D gene. The V and J ends lost 7 bases and 10 bases respectively, with 12 bases between them. The CDR3 has 11 residues. CDR3: CASTRAQSQYF. CDR3 coding DNA: TGTGCCAGCACTCGGGCCCAATCGCAGTATTTT.

There are many counts of this clonotype. The rearrangement links TRBV19 to TRBJ1-6; D is perhaps TRBD1 (5 bases). Germline CDR1 LNHDA, CDR2 SQIVND (reference sequence). The V end was cut by 6 bases, the J end by 7 bases, with 16 bases between. The CDR3 has 15 residues. This CDR3 reads CASRRPTGRNSPLHF. CDR3 sequence (DNA): TGTGCCAGTAGGAGGCCCACGGGACGGAATTCACCCCTCCACTTT.

This clonotype showed up just a few times. The chain is built from TRBV2 and TRBJ1-1; 7 bases line up with TRBD1. CDR1 is SNHLY and CDR2 is FYNNEI in the germline V gene. V shed 7 bases and J 5 bases; nucleotides not matched to a gene: 7. There are 13 residues in the CDR3. The CDR3 sequence: CASTAGGRTEAFF. In DNA, the CDR3 is TGTGCCAGCACCGCAGGGGGAAGGACTGAAGCTTTCTTT.

This clonotype showed up many times. CDR3 sequence reads: CASSVGEVWSEAFF. The CDR3 nucleotides are TGTGCCAGCAGCGTAGGAGAGGTCTGGAGTGAAGCTTTCTTT. The chain is built from TRBV9 and TRBJ1-1; D gene uncertain. V lost 0 bases, J lost 7 bases, and 13 bases lay in between. The CDR3 sequence is 14 residues long. Germline loops: CDR1 SGDLS, CDR2 YYNGEE.

The chain has TRBV11-2 and TRBJ2-7; 8 bases map to TRBD1. The V and J ends lost 0 bases and 3 bases, in that order; junction bases with no gene match: 7. This CDR3 has 16 residues. Germline V gives CDR1 SGHAT, CDR2 FQNNGV. The CDR3 sequence is CASSLDFPGQDYEQYF. The CDR3 bases are TGTGCCAGCAGCTTAGATTTCCCGGGACAGGACTACGAGCAGTACTTC.